This T cell receptor beta chain was identified in a study of T cell responses to AZD1222 COVID-19 vaccine. Some clones are missing from TCRdb's copy, which holds only in-frame ones; the method was immunoSEQ multiplex PCR. Of about 120,000 clones in the sample, 92% were seen once. This receptor was taken from an adult in good health. Sequenced here: peripheral blood, sampled on day 0 of AZD1222 vaccination.

The CDR3 coding sequence is TGTGCCAGCAGCGCTGAGGCCCTCACAGATACGCAGTATTTT. It specifies CASSAEALTDTQYF. The chain couples TRBV9 to TRBJ2-3, with D unclear. The germline V gene encodes CDR1 SGDLS and CDR2 YYNGEE. V was trimmed by 3 bases and J by 2 bases, leaving 10 bases between them. This CDR3 is built from 14 residues.